This T cell receptor beta chain was captured in a study of T cell changes during pregnancy in multiple sclerosis. Profiling relied on immunoSEQ multiplex PCR, and the TCRdb table lists in-frame clones only, not all of them. Here the sample spans roughly 49,000 clones, around 95% being singletons. V dropped 2 bases and J dropped 4; count of bases not matched to a gene: 10. The CDR3 consists of 16 residues. Germline V gene sequence: CDR1 MNHNS, CDR2 SASEGT. This TCR came from a female donor with multiple sclerosis, enrolled in a pregnancy study. The sample consisted of CD8+ T cells from peripheral blood mononuclear cells, taken in the first trimester of pregnancy. The genes are TRBV6-1 and TRBJ2-7; 8 nucleotides agree with TRBD1. The CDR3 nucleotides read TGTGCCAGCAGTGAATCACTGCCAGGGGGCGCGTACGAGCAGTACTTC. It encodes CASSESLPGGAYEQYF.